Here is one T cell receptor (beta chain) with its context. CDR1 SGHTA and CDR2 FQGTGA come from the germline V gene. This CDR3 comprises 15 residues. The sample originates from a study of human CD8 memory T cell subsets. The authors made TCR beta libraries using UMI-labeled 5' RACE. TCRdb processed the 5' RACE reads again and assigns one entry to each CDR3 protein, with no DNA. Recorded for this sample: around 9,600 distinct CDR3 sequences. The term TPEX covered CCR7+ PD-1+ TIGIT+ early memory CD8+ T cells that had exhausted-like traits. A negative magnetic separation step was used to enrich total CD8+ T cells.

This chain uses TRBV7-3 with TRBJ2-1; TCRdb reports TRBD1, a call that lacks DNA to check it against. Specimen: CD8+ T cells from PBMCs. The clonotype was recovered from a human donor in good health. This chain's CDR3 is CASSSGTGVYNEQFF.